This T cell receptor (beta chain) was captured in a study of blood T cell repertoires in COVID-19. Across the whole study: The study drew acute and convalescent COVID-19 samples from the United States, Italy and Spain.

The length of the CDR3 is 13 residues. Looked up from germline, CDR1 is MNHEY and CDR2 is SMNVEV (reference sequence). The V gene end was trimmed by 5 bases and the J gene end by 8 bases; junction bases not matched to a gene: 6. In the original processing: Estimated nucleated cell counts came from reference gene primer amplification. TCRdb keeps only in-frame clones here, not all; method: immunoSEQ multiplex PCR. V and J calls plus clone size are reproduced from that table; the DNA served to infer D and trimming. This sample has 140,000 to 150,000 clones, with over 75% found just once. The V gene is TRBV27, the J gene TRBJ1-2; TRBD1 matches 9 bases. The sequenced sample was peripheral blood. This TCR was recovered from a woman in her fifties or sixties with acute or convalescent COVID-19. The CDR3 nucleotides are TGTGCCAGCAGTCCAGGGACAGGGCTAGGCTACACCTTC. It codes for CASSPGTGLGYTF.